These 26 T cell receptor beta chains were all obtained from the same sample, sequenced in a study of blood T cell repertoires in COVID-19. Only in-frame clones appear in the TCRdb table, and some are missing; sequencing was by immunoSEQ multiplex PCR. The sample comprises about 180,000 clones, 85% of which are singletons, and over 15% rests with the top ten. The sequenced sample consisted of peripheral blood. The source of these receptors is a person aged 70 to 80 with COVID-19, enrolled during active disease.

The V gene is TRBV5-5, the J gene TRBJ2-2, with D perhaps matching TRBD1 (5 bases). Trimming took off 2 bases at V and 2 bases at J, with 13 bases between the two ends. The CDR3 covers 16 residues. Germline V gives CDR1 SGHKS, CDR2 YYEKEE (reference sequence). In DNA, the CDR3 is TGTGCCAGCAGCTTCGAGTGGTGGGGCAACACCGGGGAGCTGTTTTTT. Translated, it gives CASSFEWWGNTGELFF.

This clone was counted only a few times. This chain uses TRBV19 with TRBJ2-2; 13 bases are shared with TRBD2. J lost 2 bases, V lost 4 bases, and 1 base had no gene match. Germline CDR1 reads LNHDA; CDR2 reads SQIVND (reference sequence). This CDR3 is 16 amino acids long. CDR3: CASSKGLAGNTGELFF. CDR3 nucleotides: TGTGCCAGTAGTAAGGGACTAGCGGGAAACACCGGGGAGCTGTTTTTT.

The chain employs TRBV19 and TRBJ1-4, with 7 bases aligning to TRBD1. The J segment lost 7 bases and the V segment lost 7 bases, leaving 12 bases of the junction unmatched. The CDR3 extends over 15 amino acids. In germline, CDR1 is LNHDA, CDR2 SQIVND (reference sequence). The CDR3 DNA sequence: TGTGCCAGTAAAAGACAGGGACGTTACGGTGAAAAACTGTTTTTT. Amino acids: CASKRQGRYGEKLFF.

The rearrangement joins TRBV5-5 to TRBJ1-2; D remains unclear. This CDR3 is built from 13 residues. The ends were cut back, 1 base at V and 5 bases at J, with 9 bases in the middle. Per the germline V gene, CDR1 is SGHKS and CDR2 is YYEKEE (reference sequence). This CDR3 is CASSLFEKYGYTF. The CDR3 DNA sequence: TGTGCCAGCAGCTTGTTTGAGAAATATGGCTACACCTTC.

The chain carries TRBV19 and TRBJ1-5; 7 nucleotides align to TRBD1. V lost 3 bases to trimming and J lost 3 bases; unmatched junction nucleotides: 5. Germline CDR1 and CDR2: LNHDA and SQIVND (reference sequence). CDR3 length: 15 residues. CDR3 coding DNA: TGTGCCAGTAGTATGAAGGGGACAGTCAATCAGCCCCAGCATTTT. Its protein is CASSMKGTVNQPQHF.

The chain links TRBV27 to TRBJ1-1, with 8 bases matching TRBD1. Germline trimming cut 3 bases from V and 5 bases from J; bases unmatched to any gene: 8. Germline V gene data show CDR1 as MNHEY and CDR2 as SMNVEV (reference sequence). The CDR3 length is 15 residues. The CDR3: CASSFQWTGQTEAFF. In DNA, the CDR3 is TGTGCCAGCAGTTTCCAGTGGACAGGGCAAACTGAAGCTTTCTTT.

The genes are TRBV24-1 and TRBJ2-3, with a weak D call TRBD2 (6 bases). CDR1 and CDR2 (germline): KGHDR, SFDVKD. The CDR3 is made up of 16 amino acids. Trimming shortened V by 6 bases and J by 3 bases, and 18 bases separated the two germline ends. In nucleotides, the CDR3 is TGTGCCACCAGTTCCTTCCAAGGCGCGGGAACAGATACGCAGTATTTT. Protein product: CATSSFQGAGTDTQYF.

V gene TRBV18 combines with J gene TRBJ1-4; D may be TRBD1 (5 bases). This CDR3 is built from 13 residues. CDR1 and CDR2 (germline): KGHSH, LQKENI. V was trimmed by 3 bases and J by 8 bases, leaving 10 bases between them. CDR3 bases: TGTGCCAGCTCACCGGGGCGAGAGGAAAAACTGTTTTTT. It translates to CASSPGREEKLFF.

The rearrangement joins TRBV29-1 to TRBJ2-1, with 9 nucleotides matching TRBD1. The CDR3 is 14 amino acids. Unmatched junction bases numbered 7, after V lost 3 bases and J lost 7 bases. CDR1 SQVTM and CDR2 ANQGSEA come from the germline V gene. The CDR3 DNA reads as TGCAGCGTTGATCGGACAGGGGTAGATAATGAGCAGTTCTTC. This gives the protein CSVDRTGVDNEQFF.

In DNA, the CDR3 is TGTGCCAGCAGCCTGACAGGGCTAAGGGAGCTGTTTTTT. It encodes CASSLTGLRELFF. V gene TRBV11-1 combines with J gene TRBJ2-2; TRBD1 aligns across 7 bases. This CDR3 is 13 amino acids long. The junction had 6 bases not matched to a gene; V was cut back by 5 bases and J by 9 bases. CDR1 is SGHAT and CDR2 is FQDESV in the germline V gene (reference sequence).

The J gene is TRBJ1-4, the V gene TRBV5-5; 7 bases fit TRBD1. J was trimmed by 7 bases and V by 4 bases; bases with no gene match: 7. The CDR3 runs 14 residues. CDR1 is SGHKS and CDR2 is YYEKEE in the germline V gene (reference sequence). The CDR3 sequence: CASSVTGAGEKLFF. The CDR3 DNA is TGTGCCAGCAGCGTCACAGGGGCCGGTGAAAAACTGTTTTTT.

This clone was counted between two and nine times. This chain connects TRBV5-6 to TRBJ2-1, with D tentatively TRBD1 (6 bases). Trimming shortened V by 2 bases and J by 5 bases, and 11 bases separated the two germline ends. In germline, CDR1 is SGHDT, CDR2 YYEEEE. The CDR3 is made up of 14 amino acids. The CDR3 protein is CASSFPGENNEQFF. CDR3 in DNA: TGTGCCAGCAGCTTTCCAGGGGAAAACAATGAGCAGTTCTTC.

This clone was counted between two and nine times. The chain joins TRBV4-1 to TRBJ1-6; 7 nucleotides align to TRBD1. CDR3 length equals 16 residues. V shed 6 bases and J 8 bases; nucleotides not matched to a gene: 13. The germline V gene encodes CDR1 MGHRA and CDR2 YSYEKL. The CDR3 DNA reads TGCGCCAGCAGTCAGTGGGACAGTGGCGGGGATTCACCCCTCCACTTT. Translation gives CASSQWDSGGDSPLHF.

The V and J genes are TRBV27 and TRBJ2-2, with a tentative D call TRBD1 (6 bases). The V end was cut by 6 bases, the J end by 6 bases, with 14 bases between. Germline V gives CDR1 MNHEY, CDR2 SMNVEV (reference sequence). The CDR3 consists of 14 residues. The CDR3 loop is CASSPTQGAGELFF. The CDR3 DNA reads TGTGCCAGCAGCCCCACACAGGGAGCCGGGGAGCTGTTTTTT.

This chain joins TRBV7-2 and TRBJ1-5; D unclear. The CDR3 length is 16 residues. Trimming stripped 5 bases from V and 0 bases from J, with 14 bases between. Germline V gives CDR1 SGHTA, CDR2 FQGNSA. The CDR3 bases are TGTGCCAGCAGCCGGGAAAGGGCCTATAGCAATCAGCCCCAGCATTTT. The encoded protein is CASSRERAYSNQPQHF.

This chain uses TRBV28 with TRBJ2-7; 12 nucleotides align to TRBD2. With V trimmed by 6 bases and J by 0 bases, 3 bases remained unmatched. The germline CDR1 and CDR2 sequences are MDHEN and SYDVKM. This CDR3 contains 15 residues. Here the CDR3 DNA reads TGTGCCAGCAGCCTGACTAGCGGGAGCTCCTACGAGCAGTACTTC. Encoded protein: CASSLTSGSSYEQYF.

This chain connects TRBV7-8 to TRBJ1-3; the D is unclear. Germline V gene data show CDR1 as SGHVS and CDR2 as FQNEAQ. V lost 1 base and J 0 bases, leaving 10 bases between the germline ends. This CDR3 has 16 amino acids. The CDR3 DNA follows: TGTGCCAGCAGCTTAGTCGGGTCCGACTCTGGAAACACCATATATTTT. As protein: CASSLVGSDSGNTIYF.

V is TRBV3-1 (or the pseudogene TRBV3-2) and J is TRBJ1-1; a weak D match, TRBD1 (5 bases). The V and J ends lost 4 bases and 4 bases respectively, with 13 bases between them. The CDR3 sequence is 14 residues long. Germline V gene lookup returns CDR1 LGHDT and CDR2 YNNKEL (reference sequence). This CDR3 reads CASSPGLRGTEAFF. DNA for the CDR3: TGTGCCAGCAGCCCAGGGTTGCGTGGCACTGAAGCTTTCTTT.

V and J are TRBV27 and TRBJ2-7, with 7 bases that match TRBD2. Germline V gene data show CDR1 as MNHEY and CDR2 as SMNVEV (reference sequence). The CDR3 totals 17 residues. J lost 2 bases, V lost 0 bases, and 10 bases had no gene match. This CDR3 is CASSLSILAAQPYEQYF. DNA for the CDR3: TGTGCCAGCAGTTTATCAATTCTAGCGGCGCAGCCCTACGAGCAGTACTTC.

The genes are TRBV4-3 and TRBJ2-7; 9 bases are shared with TRBD1. The CDR3 extends over 16 amino acids. Germline trimming cut 0 bases from V and 2 bases from J; bases unmatched to any gene: 5. Germline CDR1 reads LGHNA; CDR2 reads YSLEER. The CDR3 DNA is TGCGCCAGCAGCCAAGATTGGACAGGGGCCCCCTACGAGCAGTACTTC. This encodes CASSQDWTGAPYEQYF.

This clone was picked up one time. The chain uses TRBV4-2 and TRBJ2-5; D might be TRBD1 (5 bases). This CDR3 contains 14 residues. V was pared by 5 bases and J by 2 bases, with 12 bases between. The germline V gene has CDR1 LGHNA and CDR2 YNFKEQ. CDR3 sequence: CASSSRTRQETQYF. The CDR3 region has the DNA TGTGCCAGCAGCTCCCGGACACGGCAAGAGACCCAGTACTTC.

The rearrangement uses TRBV4-1 and TRBJ2-7, with 10 bases aligning to TRBD2. This CDR3 has 14 residues. Germline V CDR1 and CDR2: MGHRA, YSYEKL. Trimming took 1 base from V and 6 from J; bases not matched to a gene: 3. The CDR3 here is CASSQVSGRAEQYF. CDR3 DNA sequence: TGCGCCAGCAGCCAAGTCAGCGGGAGGGCCGAGCAGTACTTC.

The chain has TRBV29-1 and TRBJ2-3; D possibly corresponds to TRBD2 (5 bases). V was cut by 0 bases and J by 6 bases, with 13 bases left in between. Germline V lookup: CDR1 SQVTM, CDR2 ANQGSEA. CDR3 length: 14 amino acids. CDR3 sequence reads: CSVEDPRRGDTQYF. As DNA, the CDR3 is TGCAGCGTTGAAGATCCAAGGCGCGGGGATACGCAGTATTTT.

A remark on this clone: At the DNA level, this CDR3 is encoded by other sequences in the same sample as well. This rearrangement joins TRBV6-5 to TRBJ2-6; no firm D call. The CDR3 is 14 residues long. Trimming removed 2 bases at V and 0 bases at J, with 2 bases between. The germline V gene encodes CDR1 MNHEY and CDR2 SVGAGI. CDR3 loop: CASSYLSGANVLTF. CDR3 DNA: TGTGCCAGCAGTTACCTCTCTGGGGCCAACGTCCTGACTTTC.

The rearrangement uses TRBV7-8 and TRBJ1-6; D remains ambiguous. Between the trimmed V and J ends, which lost 5 bases and 0 bases, there was a span of 20 bases. This CDR3 has 19 residues. The V gene's germline CDR1 is SGHVS and CDR2 FQNEAQ. CDR3 DNA: TGTGCCAGCAGCCCACGCCGCGGGGAACCGAGCTCCTATAATTCACCCCTCCACTTT. As protein: CASSPRRGEPSSYNSPLHF.

The chain links TRBV29-1 to TRBJ1-2; D is undetermined. Germline loops: CDR1 SQVTM, CDR2 ANQGSEA. The germline V and J ends were trimmed by 5 bases and 2 bases, with 18 bases remaining between them. The CDR3 has 15 residues. The CDR3 loop reads CSVTRLRTENYGYTF. The CDR3 nucleotides read TGCAGCGTTACCAGACTCAGGACTGAGAACTATGGCTACACCTTC.